This T cell receptor (beta chain) was recorded in a study of shared clonotypes between healthy human individuals (TCRdb year 2020). About the study as a whole: A couple of women and a few men aged 18 to 49 years were included in the cohort. Per donor, three plates each were used for CD4 naive and CD4 memory, two for CD8 naive, and one for CD8 memory. Blood TCR repertoires of a handful of healthy adults were deeply sequenced to estimate repertoire size and the extent of clonotype sharing between individuals. To increase sequencing depth and limit assay-specific biases, TCR repertoire library preparation and sequencing were carried out by different laboratories using diverse techniques. Per donor, leukapheresis produced somewhere between about 0.94 and 8.9 billion PBMCs.

Here is what the overall study found, with its caveats: Estimated clonotype richness was generally larger for naive than for memory subsets. The genetic and exposure-history diversity represented was limited by the small number of donors. Even with the large sequencing depth, rarefaction of the sorted-subset datasets indicated that sequencing was incomplete. Pairwise subsampling indicated that sequencing depth was expected to affect the degree of clonotype sharing among donors. Only blood was sampled, and tissue TCR repertoires likely differ from those in blood. When a few donors were compared, the shared fraction of clonotypes was about 5.4% for naive CD4, 3.5% to 4% for naive CD8, more than 2% for memory CD4, and 0.4% for memory CD8. Compared with non-shared clonotypes, clonotypes shared by all four sorted-subset donors had higher generation probabilities.

Using the deep immunoSEQ assay, TCR CDR3 regions were amplified from genomic DNA by multiplex PCR. Extracted genomic DNA from each cell subset was spread evenly across all wells of several immunoSEQ 96-well plates, with each plate serving as a replicate. Each replicate PCR for sorted subsets received approximately 200 ng genomic DNA, equal to around 32,000 T cell genomes. The purified libraries were quantified using a Qubit 3.0 fluorometer, sized with a Bioanalyzer 2100, and then quantified again using the KAPA Library Quantification kit. A separate single-read 150-cycle Illumina NextSeq 550 flow cell was used to sequence each immunoSEQ 96-well plate. The authors processed their data as follows. Because only junctional sequences without quality scores were contained in the immunoSEQ output, filtering matching that applied to full-length reads could not be performed. To assign V/J genes and CDR3, sequences were annotated against IMGT germline references using PyIR, a Python wrapper for IgBLAST v1.9. Reads were filtered out if the reads had weak V/J assignments (E-value above 1e-6), no CDR3, stop codons, out-of-frame junctions, or ambiguous translated residues. V3J clonotypes were defined as sequences sharing an identical inferred V gene, J gene, and CDR3 amino acid sequence. To compute the percentage overlap between repertoires, the number of shared unique clonotypes was divided by the size of the smaller repertoire. Richness of each repertoire was evaluated using RTK rarefaction, the Chao1 estimator, and Recon v2.1 estimates of unobserved clonotypes. Generation probabilities for all TCRbeta clonotypes obtained by the gDNA method from a few donors were computed using OLGA. TCRdb took over this immuneACCESS table, retaining in-frame rearrangements with V and J assigned. Such tables are incomplete; in checked studies, under half of the missing clones stem from an unresolved V gene, and the remainder is unexplained. That table gives V, J and clone size, and the DNA gave D and trimming. The sample has around 2,000,000 clones on record, around 96% of them singletons. The ten largest clones add up to 1.1% of the sample.

The CDR3 contains 12 residues, cysteine and phenylalanine counted. This entry keeps only the CDR3 DNA: 36 bases, framed from base 1. This clone appeared a single time. Its antigen remains undetermined. Per-base qualities were not stored, and no clone one base away is much larger. CD8 naive samples were obtained by positive selection for CCR7 among CD45RO-negative cells, yielding a CD45RA+CCR7+ population from which TemRA cells were excluded. The donors were healthy, HIV-negative adults with no recently reported acute infections or vaccinations. Every donor was a Caucasian adult living in Nashville, Tennessee, USA. After blood collection by leukapheresis, PBMCs were isolated using Ficoll-Histopaque density gradient centrifugation and then cryopreserved in the vapor phase of liquid nitrogen. Analytical flow cytometry was used to check the purity and quantity of each magnetically sorted T cell population. Each sorted fraction had its genomic DNA isolated and then quantified by UV absorbance on a Nanodrop 2000c.

This sequence originates from a man younger than 35 in good health. The V gene is TRBV21-1 and the J gene is TRBJ2-7; the DNA was not used to check the table's D call, TRBD1. TRBV21-1 is recorded as a pseudogene. The sample consisted of naive CD8+ T cells sorted from blood. This sample's cell subset or site label indicates: CD45RA+CCR7+. Here the CDR3 is given as CASRQGQEEQYF. The sequenced DNA: TGTGCCAGTCGACAGGGTCAAGAGGAGCAGTACTTC.